This T cell receptor beta chain was captured by sequencing in a study of early T cells in non-severe SARS-CoV-2 infection. As for the study in general: Whole-blood bulk RNA, unsorted, was sequenced, and chains were unpaired.

Individual cDNA molecules carried attached unique molecular identifiers. TCRdb independently ran MiXCR on the 5' RACE reads; one entry per CDR3 protein. The sample includes 75,000 to 95,000 distinct CDR3 sequences, approximately 16% seen only once; the top ten take about 5%. Study-wide results and caveats: The VDJdb matching leaned toward anti-spike CD8 responses and overlooked private and CD4 specificities.

J was trimmed by 7 bases and V by 0 bases; bases with no gene match: 5. The germline CDR1 and CDR2 sequences are SGHNT and YYREEE (reference sequence). The CDR3 spans 14 residues. To note about this clonotype: Its antigen is undetermined.

The V gene is TRBV5-4, the J gene TRBJ2-3; 7 nucleotides line up with TRBD1. The TCR comes from an adult who was a healthcare worker with PCR-confirmed SARS-CoV-2 infection or an uninfected control (not recorded which). The sample consisted of whole blood, taken at baseline. The CDR3 protein is CASSLVQGSNTQYF. The CDR3 coding sequence is TGTGCCAGCAGCTTGGTACAGGGGTCGAATACGCAGTATTTT.